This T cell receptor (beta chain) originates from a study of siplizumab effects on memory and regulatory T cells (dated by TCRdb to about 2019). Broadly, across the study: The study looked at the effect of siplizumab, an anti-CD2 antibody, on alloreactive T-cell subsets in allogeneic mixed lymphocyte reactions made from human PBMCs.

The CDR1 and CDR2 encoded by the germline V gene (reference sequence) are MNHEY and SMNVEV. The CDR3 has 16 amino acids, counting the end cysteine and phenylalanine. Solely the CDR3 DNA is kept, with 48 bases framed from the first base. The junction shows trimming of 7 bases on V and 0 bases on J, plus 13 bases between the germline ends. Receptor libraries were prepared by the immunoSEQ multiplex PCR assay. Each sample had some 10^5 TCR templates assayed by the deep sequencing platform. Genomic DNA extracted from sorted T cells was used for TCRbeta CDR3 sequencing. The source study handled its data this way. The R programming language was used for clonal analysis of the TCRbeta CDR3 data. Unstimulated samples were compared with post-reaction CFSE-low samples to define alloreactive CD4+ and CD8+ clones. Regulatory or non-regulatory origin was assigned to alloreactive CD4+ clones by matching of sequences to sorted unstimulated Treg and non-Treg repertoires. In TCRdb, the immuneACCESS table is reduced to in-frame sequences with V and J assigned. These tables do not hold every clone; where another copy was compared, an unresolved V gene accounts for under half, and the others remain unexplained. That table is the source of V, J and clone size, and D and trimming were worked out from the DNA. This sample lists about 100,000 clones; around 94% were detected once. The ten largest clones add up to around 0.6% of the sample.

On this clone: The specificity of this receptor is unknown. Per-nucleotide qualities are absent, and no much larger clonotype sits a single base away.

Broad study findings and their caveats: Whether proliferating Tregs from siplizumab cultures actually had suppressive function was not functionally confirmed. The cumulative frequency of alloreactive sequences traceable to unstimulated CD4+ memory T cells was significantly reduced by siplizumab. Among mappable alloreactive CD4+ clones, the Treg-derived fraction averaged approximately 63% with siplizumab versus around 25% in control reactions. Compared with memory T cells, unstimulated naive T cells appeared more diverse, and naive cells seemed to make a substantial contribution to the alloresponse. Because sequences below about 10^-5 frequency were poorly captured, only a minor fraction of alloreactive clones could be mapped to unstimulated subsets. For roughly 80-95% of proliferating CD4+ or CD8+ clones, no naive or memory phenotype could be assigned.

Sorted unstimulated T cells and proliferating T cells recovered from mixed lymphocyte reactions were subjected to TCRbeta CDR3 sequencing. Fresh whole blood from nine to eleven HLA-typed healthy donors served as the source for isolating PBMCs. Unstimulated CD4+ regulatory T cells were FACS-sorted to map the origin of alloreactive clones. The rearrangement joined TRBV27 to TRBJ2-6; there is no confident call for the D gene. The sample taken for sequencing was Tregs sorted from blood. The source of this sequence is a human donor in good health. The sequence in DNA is TGTGCCAGCACTTCAACCTTCTCCTCTGGGGCCAACGTCCTGACTTTC. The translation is CASTSTFSSGANVLTF.